One and the same sample provided the 27 T cell receptor beta chains below, sequenced in a study of shared clonotypes between healthy human individuals. Profiled with immunoSEQ multiplex PCR; TCRdb holds only in-frame clones, not every one. The data show about 1 million clones, around 75% seen once. The specimen was memory CD4+ T cells sorted from blood. As to subset: CD45RA-negative fraction. Receptors originate from a young man in good health.

The rearrangement uses TRBV28 and TRBJ1-3; the D gene is possibly TRBD1 (5 bases). This CDR3 has 13 residues. From germline, CDR1 is MDHEN and CDR2 SYDVKM. The ends were cut back, 6 bases at V and 6 bases at J, with 12 bases in the middle. CDR3 bases: TGTGCCAGCAGCTCGGACACAGAAAACACCATATATTTT. It specifies CASSSDTENTIYF.

The rearrangement links TRBV6-6 to TRBJ2-1, with TRBD2 identical over 8 bases. The CDR3 totals 15 residues. Trimming at V came to 8 bases and at J to 7 bases, leaving 13 bases not matched to a gene. Germline V gives CDR1 MNHNY, CDR2 SVGAGI (reference sequence). CDR3 sequence: CASSGVAGIENEQFF. The CDR3, as DNA: TGTGCCAGCTCCGGCGTAGCGGGAATCGAGAATGAGCAGTTCTTC.

This chain uses TRBV10-3 with TRBJ1-1; 7 bases match TRBD1. The ends lost 6 bases at V and 2 bases at J; junction bases unmatched: 9. Germline-derived CDR1 and CDR2 are ENHRY and SYGVKD. This CDR3 contains 15 residues. CDR3 coding DNA: TGTGCCATCAGCGGCCCCCAGGGGGTAAACACTGAAGCTTTCTTT. Translating it yields CAISGPQGVNTEAFF.

The gene calls are TRBV30 and TRBJ2-1; TRBD2 aligns across 7 bases. The CDR3 loop spans 14 amino acids. Looked up from germline, CDR1 is GTSNPN and CDR2 is SVGIG (reference sequence). Trimming took 1 base from V and 5 from J; bases not matched to a gene: 5. The CDR3 sequence is CAWSELLADNEQFF. The CDR3 bases are TGTGCCTGGAGTGAACTCCTAGCGGACAATGAGCAGTTCTTC.

The chain has TRBV4-1 and TRBJ2-7; TRBD2 aligns across 8 bases. V lost 0 bases, J lost 5 bases, and 6 bases stayed unmatched. From germline, CDR1 is MGHRA and CDR2 YSYEKL. The CDR3 runs 15 residues. As DNA, the CDR3 is TGCGCCAGCAGCCAAGAAGGGACTAGTTCCGACGAGCAGTACTTC. The encoded protein is CASSQEGTSSDEQYF.

The chain uses TRBV6-1 and TRBJ1-5; TRBD1 matches 8 bases. Losses at the gene ends were 1 base for V and 5 bases for J; bases not matched to a gene: 1. The CDR3 contains 14 residues. Germline V gives CDR1 MNHNS, CDR2 SASEGT. CDR3 residues: CASSEVQGDQPQHF. The CDR3 nucleotides are TGTGCCAGCAGTGAAGTACAGGGGGATCAGCCCCAGCATTTT.

This chain uses TRBV19 with TRBJ1-2, with D unclear. CDR3 size: 14 residues. Trimming removed 10 bases at V and 3 bases at J, with 18 bases between. The V gene's germline CDR1 is LNHDA and CDR2 SQIVND (reference sequence). CDR3 loop: CATRSDGGDYGYTF. Here the CDR3 DNA reads TGTGCCACCCGCTCGGACGGTGGGGACTATGGCTACACCTTC. Complete variable domain (other parts from reference TRBV19 and TRBJ1-2): DGGITQSPKYLFRKEGQNVTLSCEQNLNHDAMYWYRQDPGQGLRLIYYSQIVNDFQKGDIAEGYSVSREKKESFPLTVTSAQKNPTAFYLCATRSDGGDYGYTFGSGTRLTVV.

This chain connects TRBV27 to TRBJ2-2; D is possibly TRBD1 (5 bases). The V end lost 3 bases, the J end lost 7 bases, and 9 bases lay between the germline ends. Germline values: CDR1 MNHEY, CDR2 SMNVEV (reference sequence). The CDR3 has 13 amino acids. CDR3 sequence reads: CASSFRVYGELFF. The CDR3 DNA is TGTGCCAGCAGTTTCAGGGTATACGGGGAGCTGTTTTTT.

The rearrangement joins TRBV6-5 to TRBJ1-6; 8 bases match TRBD1. The CDR3 length is 15 residues. Germline V gives CDR1 MNHEY, CDR2 SVGAGI. Trimming removed 5 bases from V and 8 bases from J; junction bases left unmatched: 8. CDR3 loop: CASSLRDRSYSPLHF. CDR3 in DNA: TGTGCCAGCAGTCTGCGGGACAGGTCGTATTCACCCCTCCACTTT.

This chain uses TRBV27 with TRBJ1-1; weak D call: TRBD1 (6 bases). The CDR3 is made up of 15 amino acids. Germline loops: CDR1 MNHEY, CDR2 SMNVEV (reference sequence). Trimming took off 5 bases at V and 6 bases at J, with 19 bases between the two ends. The CDR3 DNA is TGTGCCAGCAGTAATATACTGACAGGTGCCGCTGAAGCTTTCTTT. Protein product: CASSNILTGAAEAFF.

The chain links TRBV6-5 to TRBJ1-4; D gene ambiguous. Deletions cut 0 bases from V and 3 bases from J, with 5 bases between. CDR3 length: 14 amino acids. CDR1 is MNHEY, CDR2 SVGAGI, per germline. DNA of the CDR3: TGTGCCAGCAGTTACTCGAGACCTAATGAAAAACTGTTTTTT. It specifies CASSYSRPNEKLFF.

The V call is TRBV5-1, the J call TRBJ2-5; D is perhaps TRBD1 or TRBD2 (5 bases each). This CDR3 is 14 amino acids long. Between the trimmed V and J ends, which lost 5 bases and 1 base, there was a span of 12 bases. Germline CDR1 is SGHRS and CDR2 is YFSETQ. CDR3 DNA sequence: TGCGCCAGCAGAGAACCGGGGCCCCAAGAGACCCAGTACTTC. This encodes CASREPGPQETQYF.

Of note for this clone: An end of the junction does not agree with germline; a read error may underlie this. In the same sample, other DNA sequences code for this CDR3. J is TRBJ2-7 and V is TRBV5-6; the match to TRBD1 covers 9 bases. The germline V gene has CDR1 SGHDT and CDR2 YYEEEE. The CDR3 contains 15 residues. The CDR3: CASSRGQGKRDEQYF. CDR3 nucleotides: TGCGCCAGCAGCCGGGGACAGGGCAAAAGGGACGAGCAGTACTTC.

The V call is TRBV7-8, the J call TRBJ1-5, with D possibly TRBD1 on 6 matching bases. V gave up 1 base and J gave up 5 bases, with 12 bases separating them. The CDR3 extends over 15 amino acids. Germline V CDR1 and CDR2: SGHVS, FQNEAQ. CDR3 coding DNA: TGTGCCAGCAGCTTAGAAAGGGGGAGGGATCAGCCCCAGCATTTT. This translates into CASSLERGRDQPQHF.

As to this clone: Only one base separates this from a far larger clonotype, so it likely reflects a read error. V gene TRBV6-5 combines with J gene TRBJ1-1; possibly TRBD1 for D (6 bases). CDR3 length: 12 residues. Germline V gene data show CDR1 as MNHEY and CDR2 as SVGAGI. The CDR3 DNA follows: TGTGCCGGCAGTAATGGACAGACGGGAGCTTTCTTT. Its protein is CAGSNGQTGAFF.

This clone occurred a few times. The chain couples TRBV10-1 to TRBJ2-5; D uncertain. With the DNA end fitting TRBJ2-7 better, the J assignment may be wrong. The CDR3 covers 12 residues. Germline V CDR1 and CDR2: WNHNN, SYGVQD (reference sequence). CDR3 sequence (DNA): TGCGCCAGCATCGAGGTGATTTGCGAGCAGTACTTC. Its protein product is CASIEVICEQYF.

V and J are TRBV5-8 and TRBJ1-3; D is undetermined. This CDR3 has 15 amino acids. The ends were cut back, 0 bases at V and 0 bases at J, with 7 bases in the middle. The germline V gene encodes CDR1 SGHTS and CDR2 YDEGEE. CDR3 nucleotides: TGTGCCAGCAGCTTGGGGGAGGGCTCTGGAAACACCATATATTTT. Translated: CASSLGEGSGNTIYF. The whole variable domain, remainder taken from reference TRBV5-8 and TRBJ1-3, is EAGVTQSPTHLIKTRGQQATLRCSPISGHTSVYWYQQALGLGLQFLLWYDEGEERNRGNFPPRFSGRQFPNYSSELNVNALELEDSALYLCASSLGEGSGNTIYFGEGSWLTVV.

The chain employs TRBV7-2 and TRBJ1-3, with D hard to call. The CDR3 runs 15 residues. Germline loops: CDR1 SGHTA, CDR2 FQGNSA. The V end was cut by 1 base, the J end by 0 bases, with 7 bases between. The CDR3 protein is CASSLGQGSGNTIYF. In nucleotides, the CDR3 is TGTGCCAGCAGCTTAGGGCAAGGCTCTGGAAACACCATATATTTT.

The V call is TRBV5-4, the J call TRBJ2-3, with 8 bases lining up with TRBD1. The length of the CDR3 is 15 residues. Germline CDR1 SGHNT, CDR2 YYREEE (reference sequence). The ends lost 4 bases at V and 3 bases at J; junction bases unmatched: 7. CDR3 amino acids: CASSHGQGGTDTQYF. CDR3 DNA sequence: TGTGCCAGCAGCCACGGACAGGGAGGAACAGATACGCAGTATTTT.

Regarding this clone: Other DNA sequences from this sample encode an identical CDR3 as well. This chain joins TRBV4-1 and TRBJ2-7; tentatively, D is TRBD1 or TRBD2 (6 bases each). The V gene lost 1 base and the J gene lost 7 bases, with 11 bases spanning the gap. The germline CDR1 and CDR2 sequences are MGHRA and YSYEKL. The CDR3 loop spans 13 amino acids. CDR3 protein: CASSQAGAGEQYF. The CDR3 DNA follows: TGCGCCAGCAGCCAAGCGGGGGCAGGGGAGCAGTACTTC.

The rearrangement uses TRBV30 and TRBJ1-2; no firm D call. Germline V gene lookup returns CDR1 GTSNPN and CDR2 SVGIG (reference sequence). V was clipped by 5 bases and J by 4 bases, with 11 bases between them. The CDR3 loop spans 12 amino acids. For the CDR3, the DNA is TGTGCCTGGTTGGAGGCGCGCTATGGCTACACCTTC. It is translated as CAWLEARYGYTF.

The chain combines TRBV5-1 with TRBJ2-3; 10 bases map to TRBD2. V lost 4 bases and J lost 0; bases outside the gene matches: 11. This CDR3 is built from 18 residues. CDR1 SGHRS and CDR2 YFSETQ come from the germline V gene. The CDR3 DNA is TGCGCCAGCAGCCCCCTCGATAGCGGGAGGTTCAGCACAGATACGCAGTATTTT. Its protein product is CASSPLDSGRFSTDTQYF.

V and J are TRBV19 and TRBJ1-1, with 8 bases identical to TRBD1. Unmatched junction bases numbered 11, after V lost 10 bases and J lost 1 base. This CDR3 has 15 residues. The germline V gene encodes CDR1 LNHDA and CDR2 SQIVND (reference sequence). The CDR3 region is CATDQGAGGNTEAFF. CDR3 nucleotide sequence: TGTGCCACCGATCAGGGGGCCGGTGGGAACACTGAAGCTTTCTTT.

This chain connects TRBV28 to TRBJ1-2; a weak D match, TRBD1 (5 bases). This CDR3 comprises 12 residues. V lost 6 bases and J 6 bases, leaving 11 bases between the germline ends. Germline V lookup: CDR1 MDHEN, CDR2 SYDVKM. The CDR3 DNA follows: TGTGCCAGCAGGATTATGGGGGATGGCTACACCTTC. Translated: CASRIMGDGYTF.

The V and J genes are TRBV6-5 and TRBJ1-1; a weak D match, TRBD1 (5 bases). Trimming pared 0 bases from V and 12 bases from J, leaving 14 bases between. This CDR3 contains 13 residues. Germline V gives CDR1 MNHEY, CDR2 SVGAGI. CDR3 protein: CASSYSTSGGTFF. CDR3 nucleotide sequence: TGTGCCAGCAGTTACTCGACTTCGGGGGGGACTTTCTTT.

The table lists this clone with a count of one. Here the CDR3 reads CASSYSTAGGYTF. The DNA for the CDR3 is TGTGCCAGCAGTTACTCTACGGCAGGCGGCTACACCTTC. This sequence joins TRBV6-6 and TRBJ1-2; D gene unclear. CDR1 and CDR2 from the germline V gene are MNHNY and SVGAGI (reference sequence). The ends were cut back, 0 bases at V and 8 bases at J, with 10 bases in the middle. This CDR3 comprises 13 residues.

This clone was seen a few times. The chain recombines TRBV7-2 with TRBJ2-5, with D perhaps given as TRBD1 or TRBD2 (5 bases each). The CDR3 covers 14 residues. The germline V gene encodes CDR1 SGHTA and CDR2 FQGNSA. With 5 bases removed from V and 5 bases from J, the gap between germline ends came to 15 bases. This CDR3 reads CASSRVAWGETQYF. CDR3 DNA: TGTGCCAGCAGCCGGGTAGCGTGGGGGGAGACCCAGTACTTC.